The present TCR beta chain was sequenced within a study of post-analysis software for immune sequencing data. General study points: Among five TRBV segments more frequent in patients than controls were TRBV5-6, TRBV5-1 and TRBV20-1.

This CDR3 region has 14 residues. The germline CDR1 and CDR2 sequences are SGHRS and YFSETQ. Trimming removed 8 bases at V and 0 bases at J, with 14 bases between. In the case of this clonotype: Its antigen is currently unknown.

Carried by the TCR beta cDNA libraries were unique molecular identifiers. TCRdb analysed the PCR reads with MiXCR anew, one entry per CDR3 protein. Of hundreds of thousands of distinct CDR3 sequences in the sample, roughly 46% were seen once. The origin of this receptor is a girl aged 5-17 years with multiple sclerosis. Sequencing used blood. The V gene is TRBV5-1, the J gene TRBJ2-5, with unresolved D. The CDR3 loop reads CASRTFWYQETQYF. DNA of the CDR3: TGCGCCAGTAGAACCTTTTGGTACCAAGAGACCCAGTACTTC. Full variable domain (rest looked up from reference TRBV5-1 and TRBJ2-5): KAGVTQTPRYLIKTRGQQVTLSCSPISGHRSVSWYQQTPGQGLQFLFEYFSETQRNKGNFPGRFSGRQFSNSRSEMNVSTLELGDSALYLCASRTFWYQETQYFGPGTRLLVL.